Following are 13 T cell receptor beta chains from one sample sequenced in a study of blood T cell repertoires in COVID-19. The table came from immunoSEQ multiplex PCR; TCRdb's copy has only in-frame clones and leaves some out. The data hold around 250,000 clones, with roughly 79% observed a single time. Sequences were obtained from PBMCs or T cells enriched from blood (not recorded which). These receptor sequences come from a man aged 40-49 years who had recovered from COVID-19.

V is TRBV9 and J is TRBJ1-5; 8 nucleotides match TRBD1. Per the germline V gene, CDR1 is SGDLS and CDR2 is YYNGEE. The V segment lost 2 bases and the J segment 8 bases; nucleotides outside the gene matches: 9. CDR3 size: 15 residues. The CDR3 protein is CASSVQGAGGEPQHF. CDR3 sequence (DNA): TGTGCCAGCAGCGTCCAGGGGGCAGGAGGGGAGCCCCAGCATTTT. The complete variable domain, with remaining parts taken from reference TRBV9 and TRBJ1-5, reads DSGVTQTPKHLITATGQRVTLRCSPRSGDLSVYWYQQSLDQGLQFLIQYYNGEERAKGNILERFSAQQFPDLHSELNLSSLELGDSALYFCASSVQGAGGEPQHFGDGTRLSIL.

This clone appeared a single time. The chain combines TRBV4-2 with TRBJ1-1; D not certain. The V gene lost 0 bases and the J gene lost 0 bases, with 8 bases spanning the gap. Germline CDR1 and CDR2: LGHNA and YNFKEQ. The CDR3 covers 15 residues. CDR3 coding DNA: TGTGCCAGCAGCCAAGATTGGCGGTTGAACACTGAAGCTTTCTTT. Its protein product is CASSQDWRLNTEAFF.

J is TRBJ2-1 and V is TRBV3-1 (or the pseudogene TRBV3-2), with TRBD2 identical over 12 bases. In germline, CDR1 is LGHDT, CDR2 YNNKEL (reference sequence). The ends lost 1 base at V and 8 bases at J; junction bases unmatched: 15. The CDR3 is made up of 19 amino acids. The DNA of the CDR3 is TGTGCCAGCAGCCAAGCCCCTAGCGGGGGGGCCCGGGTCTTGGATGAGCAGTTCTTC. This gives the protein CASSQAPSGGARVLDEQFF.

As concerns this clone: Other DNA sequences in this specimen translate into the identical CDR3. The chain is built from TRBV20-1 and TRBJ2-3, with 11 nucleotides matching TRBD2. Trimming took 3 bases from V and 4 from J; bases not matched to a gene: 3. The CDR3 length is 14 residues. Germline V gives CDR1 DFQATT, CDR2 SNEGSKA (reference sequence). CDR3 amino acids: CSASSGRAADTQYF. Here the CDR3 DNA reads TGCAGTGCTAGTAGCGGGAGGGCGGCAGATACGCAGTATTTT.

V gene TRBV18 combines with J gene TRBJ2-1, with 15 bases identical to TRBD2. CDR1 KGHSH and CDR2 LQKENI come from the germline V gene. Unmatched junction bases numbered 9, after V lost 6 bases and J lost 0 bases. The CDR3 sequence is 19 residues long. The CDR3 is CASSPPGLAGGSSYNEQFF. For the CDR3, the DNA is TGTGCCAGCTCGCCCCCGGGACTAGCGGGGGGTAGCTCCTACAATGAGCAGTTCTTC.

The chain uses TRBV28 and TRBJ1-4; maybe TRBD1 (5 bases). The V and J ends lost 7 bases and 7 bases respectively, with 19 bases between them. The CDR3 extends over 15 amino acids. Per germline, CDR1 MDHEN and CDR2 SYDVKM. CDR3 region: CASTRGGSVGEKLFF. CDR3 sequence (DNA): TGTGCCAGCACTCGTGGGGGGAGCGTGGGTGAAAAACTGTTTTTT.

The chain joins TRBV6-5 to TRBJ2-7; D perhaps matches TRBD2 (6 bases). Germline V gene sequence: CDR1 MNHEY, CDR2 SVGAGI. The V and J ends lost 6 bases and 1 base respectively, with 7 bases between them. CDR3 length: 12 amino acids. The chain's CDR3 is CASSGSSYEQYF. The CDR3 coding sequence is TGTGCCAGCAGCGGGAGTTCCTACGAGCAGTACTTC.

Notes on this clone: The sample has other DNA sequences that encode this CDR3 too. This rearrangement joins TRBV20-1 to TRBJ2-2; D may be TRBD2 (5 bases). Trimming took off 3 bases at V and 2 bases at J, with 10 bases between the two ends. The V gene's germline CDR1 is DFQATT and CDR2 SNEGSKA (reference sequence). This CDR3 comprises 14 residues. CDR3 loop: CSASYRTNTGELFF. The CDR3 DNA sequence: TGCAGTGCTAGTTATCGGACTAACACCGGGGAGCTGTTTTTT.

For this clone: The germline gene is not matched at one end of the junction; a read error may be the cause. The genes are TRBV18 and TRBJ1-5; 7 bases line up with TRBD1. Germline V CDR1 and CDR2: KGHSH, LQKENI. The CDR3 runs 15 residues. The CDR3 nucleotides read TGTGCCAGCTCACCACCCGGACAGGAGGATCAGCTCCAGCATTTT. Translation gives CASSPPGQEDQLQHF.

This clone was seen only once. The rearrangement links TRBV14 to TRBJ2-1; possibly TRBD2 for D (5 bases). V was pared by 0 bases and J by 15 bases, with 12 bases between. Germline assignment: CDR1 SGHDN and CDR2 FVKESK. The CDR3 has 12 amino acids. DNA of the CDR3: TGTGCCAGCAGCCAAGACCTTGGGCTAGCGTTCTTC. Its translation: CASSQDLGLAFF. The whole variable domain, filled in from reference TRBV14 and TRBJ2-1, reads EAGVTQFPSHSVIEKGQTVTLRCDPISGHDNLYWYRRVMGKEIKFLLHFVKESKQDESGMPNNRFLAERTGGTYSTLKVQPAELEDSGVYFCASSQDLGLAFFGPGTRLTVL.

This clone was detected once. The genes are TRBV7-8 and TRBJ1-4, with 7 bases lining up with TRBD1. With 5 bases clipped from V and 1 base from J, the junction kept 7 bases outside the gene matches. This CDR3 has 16 residues. Germline CDR1 is SGHVS and CDR2 is FQNEAQ. The CDR3 here is CASSTQQGKTNEKLFF. CDR3 coding DNA: TGTGCCAGCAGCACTCAACAGGGGAAAACTAATGAAAAACTGTTTTTT.

The CDR3 DNA reads as TGTGCCAGCGGCCGACTAGCGGGAGGCTCCGGTGGCACCGGGGAGCTGTTTTTT. Translation gives CASGRLAGGSGGTGELFF. The chain has TRBV27 and TRBJ2-2; TRBD2 aligns across 13 bases. V dropped 8 bases and J dropped 4; count of bases not matched to a gene: 13. CDR3 length: 18 residues. CDR1 is MNHEY and CDR2 is SMNVEV in the germline V gene (reference sequence).

This sequence joins TRBV2 and TRBJ1-2, with TRBD1 matching 9 bases. The CDR3 length is 16 residues. J gave up 4 bases and V 3 bases, and 9 bases lay outside the gene matches. Per germline, CDR1 SNHLY and CDR2 FYNNEI. The CDR3 region is CASSEGQGLSIYGYTF. CDR3 DNA sequence: TGTGCCAGCAGTGAGGGACAGGGTCTTTCGATCTATGGCTACACCTTC.